The present T cell receptor (beta chain) was sequenced within a study of shared clonotypes between healthy human individuals. The table came from immunoSEQ multiplex PCR; TCRdb's copy has only in-frame clones and leaves some out. This table has 2.3 million or so clones, 80% to 95% appearing once. This clone turned up a few times. Its cognate antigen is unknown. The CDR3 is 14 amino acids. Germline V gene sequence: CDR1 SGHTA, CDR2 FQGNSA. Trimming took off 5 bases at V and 2 bases at J, with 10 bases between the two ends. General observations from the study: The sharing of roughly 5% of naive CD4 clonotypes was seen across a handful of donors.

V gene TRBV7-2 combines with J gene TRBJ1-5, with D possibly TRBD1 on 5 matching bases. The TCR was taken from a man between 18 and 35 years old in good health. Some clones in this sample may be carry-over from other donors' samples. The sequenced material came from naive CD4+ T cells from PBMCs. Subset noted: CD45RA+ positively selected. The CDR3, as DNA: TGTGCCAGCAGCCCAGGGTCGGGCAATCAGCCCCAGCATTTT. Its translation: CASSPGSGNQPQHF.